The 4 T cell receptor beta chains in this list originate from one sample, sequenced in a study of T cell repertoires in cytomegalovirus infection. TCRdb re-analysed the reads in MiXCR, keeping a single row per CDR3 protein. Among approximately 770,000 distinct CDR3 sequences listed, approximately 32% were seen once. The antigens for these receptors are not known. Source: cultured CD8+ T cells from PBMCs, taken from culture after CMV antigen stimulation. These receptors were obtained from a human donor in good health (CMV status not recorded). Some clones in this sample may be carry-over from other donors' samples.

A few counts support this clonotype. The genes are TRBV7-9 and TRBJ1-4; D not certain. The CDR3 has 14 amino acids. V lost 5 bases and J 5 bases, leaving 12 bases between the germline ends. Germline V gene data show CDR1 as SEHNR and CDR2 as FQNEAQ (reference sequence). The CDR3 loop is CASSPMGRNEKLFF. CDR3 sequence (DNA): TGTGCCAGCAGCCCTATGGGGAGGAATGAAAAACTGTTTTTT.

This chain uses TRBV4-1 with TRBJ2-1, with 7 bases aligning to TRBD2. V was clipped by 1 base and J by 7 bases; unmatched bases: 4. The V gene's germline CDR1 is MGHRA and CDR2 YSYEKL. This CDR3 comprises 14 residues. CDR3 DNA sequence: TGCGCCAGCAGCCAAGCGGGGGGAGTAAATGAGCAGTTCTTC. Residues: CASSQAGGVNEQFF.

The chain joins TRBV6-1 to TRBJ1-1; 8 bases align to TRBD1. CDR3 length: 13 residues. With V trimmed by 6 bases and J by 5 bases, 5 bases remained unmatched. Germline assignment: CDR1 MNHNS and CDR2 SASEGT. CDR3 DNA: TGTGCCAGCAGGCAGGGGGCAGGTACTGAAGCTTTCTTT. Amino acids: CASRQGAGTEAFF.

The rearrangement links TRBV5-1 to TRBJ1-1; TRBD1 might be the D (5 bases). The V gene's germline CDR1 is SGHRS and CDR2 YFSETQ. Trimming removed 1 base at V and 0 bases at J, with 25 bases between. There are 20 residues in the CDR3. CDR3 sequence: CASSLTPDKPILGLNTEAFF. The CDR3 DNA is TGCGCCAGCAGCTTGACGCCGGACAAACCAATTTTGGGACTGAACACTGAAGCTTTCTTT.